Listed here is a single TCR beta chain. Its antigen remains unidentified. Primers for the PCR totalled 60 Vbeta and 13 Jbeta. Assay: immunoSEQ multiplex PCR; the TCRdb copy retains only in-frame clones and omits some. This table holds 150,000 to 200,000 clones. This record comes from a study of cytomegalovirus exposure and HLA in healthy donors. General study points: A later analysis, which compared TCR beta chains of equal frequency, found the HLA-associated ones more clonally expanded. Some public TCRs appeared in many individuals, while most sequences were rare.

CDR3 length: 13 residues. The germline gives CDR1 LNHDA, CDR2 SQIVND (reference sequence). The V end lost 3 bases, the J end lost 3 bases, and 8 bases lay between the germline ends. The gene calls are TRBV19 and TRBJ1-1, with a possible D match to TRBD1 (6 bases). This clonotype was sampled from a man aged 25 to 45 in good health and CMV-seronegative. Sequenced sample: PBMCs. The CDR3 region is CASSIKGDTEAFF. The CDR3 nucleotides read TGTGCCAGTAGTATTAAGGGGGACACTGAAGCTTTCTTT.